A single T cell receptor beta chain is shown here with its context. Antigen unknown. The record originates from a study of cytomegalovirus exposure and HLA in healthy donors. Overall study: As released early, the data held roughly 85 million unique TCRs from HLA-typed donors.

Amplification used 60 Vbeta primers and 13 Jbeta primers. Using immunoSEQ multiplex PCR, the repertoire was profiled, and TCRdb retains in-frame clones only, with some absent. The table lists about 140,000 clones, around 79% of them singletons, with about 3.1% in the top ten. Study observations and caveats: Cytomegalovirus association was listed for under 200 TCR beta chains.

V shed 3 bases and J shed 7 bases, with 12 bases lying between them. There are 13 residues in the CDR3. In germline, CDR1 is MGHDK, CDR2 SYGVNS. The chain joins TRBV25-1 to TRBJ1-2; D is undetermined. Material for sequencing was PBMCs. The receptor was isolated from a female donor in good health and CMV-seronegative. The CDR3 DNA reads TGTGCCAGCAGTGATAATATGGCAGTTGGCTACACCTTC. Amino acids: CASSDNMAVGYTF.